This TCR beta chain emerged from a study of beta chain features in type 1 diabetes. Expressed TCRB transcripts were sequenced because the entire RNA isolate underwent reverse transcription. Profiling relied on immunoSEQ multiplex PCR, and the TCRdb table lists in-frame clones only, not all of them. The repertoire includes 430,000 or so clones, 9.5% to 12% of them detected once, and about 0.042% sits in the top ten. Trimming at V came to 3 bases and at J to 1 base, leaving 13 bases not matched to a gene. Looked up from germline, CDR1 is SEHNR and CDR2 is FQNEAQ (reference sequence). The CDR3 length is 18 residues.

The TCR was taken from a woman aged 18-35 years in good health. The sample comprised naive CD4+ T cells from blood. The J gene is TRBJ2-3, the V gene TRBV7-9; 7 bases line up with TRBD2. The CDR3 sequence is CASSLATKPGLRTDTQYF. CDR3 DNA sequence: TGTGCCAGCAGCTTGGCCACTAAACCGGGACTACGCACAGATACGCAGTATTTT. Full variable domain (missing parts from reference TRBV7-9 and TRBJ2-3): DTGVSQNPRHKITKRGQNVTFRCDPISEHNRLYWYRQTLGQGPEFLTYFQNEAQLEKSRLLSDRFSAERPKGSFSTLEIQRTEQGDSAMYLCASSLATKPGLRTDTQYFGPGTRLTVL.